The next 15 T cell receptor beta chains were all read from a single sample in a study of T cells in Graves' hyperthyroidism and ophthalmopathy. RNA transcripts provided the source from which TCR beta CDR3 regions were amplified. The primer set for the first-round RT-PCR of the TCR CDR3 was HTBI. TCRdb called the multiplex PCR reads again in MiXCR, with one record for every CDR3 protein. The profile shows 500,000 to 650,000 distinct CDR3 sequences, 11% to 15% of them singletons. Sequencing was done on a sample of blood. The receptors stem from a woman aged 35 to 49 with Graves' hyperthyroidism.

This clonotype showed up many times. The rearrangement uses TRBV27 and TRBJ2-1; D possibly corresponds to TRBD2 (7 bases). The CDR3 spans 17 residues. The V and J ends lost 3 bases and 5 bases respectively, with 20 bases between them. The V gene's germline CDR1 is MNHEY and CDR2 SMNVEV (reference sequence). The CDR3 sequence is CASSLTGGRGGNNEQFF. The DNA for the CDR3 is TGTGCCAGCAGTTTGACCGGGGGGAGGGGGGGGAACAATGAGCAGTTCTTC.

In its sample, this clonotype was seen a few times. The V call is TRBV5-6, the J call TRBJ1-6; D remains unclear. Germline V gene data show CDR1 as SGHDT and CDR2 as YYEEEE. The CDR3 has 16 amino acids. V was clipped by 1 base and J by 3 bases, with 11 bases between them. CDR3 residues: CASSLSLNLYNSPLHF. The DNA for the CDR3 is TGTGCCAGCAGCTTGTCCCTGAACCTCTATAATTCACCCCTCCACTTT.

This chain connects TRBV6-1 to TRBJ2-2; no clear D. V shed 8 bases and J shed 0 bases, with 7 bases lying between them. This CDR3 comprises 13 residues. The V gene's germline CDR1 is MNHNS and CDR2 SASEGT. CDR3 in amino acids: CASLRPNTGELFF. CDR3 sequence (DNA): TGTGCCAGCCTCCGACCGAACACCGGGGAGCTGTTTTTT.

Details on this clonotype: A much larger clone is a single base away; this may be a read error. This rearrangement joins TRBV27 to TRBJ2-7, with a possible D match to TRBD2 (5 bases). The CDR3 spans 15 residues. Between the trimmed V and J ends, which lost 4 bases and 2 bases, there was a span of 15 bases. Germline CDR1 and CDR2: MNHEY and SMNVEV (reference sequence). The DNA of the CDR3 is TGTGCCAGCAGTTCTGCGGGTGACACGACCTACGAGCAGTACTTC. Its protein product is CASSSAGDTTYEQYF.

The table lists this clonotype with a few counts. CDR3 nucleotide sequence: TGCGCCAGCAGCTCGGGTAGCGGGACGAAAAACATTCAGTACTTC. It codes for CASSSGSGTKNIQYF. The chain recombines TRBV5-1 with TRBJ2-4, with 8 nucleotides matching TRBD2. CDR1 and CDR2 from the germline V gene are SGHRS and YFSETQ. This CDR3 is 15 amino acids long. Trimming cost V 3 bases and J 4 bases; bases outside gene matches: 6.

At least ten counts were recorded for this clonotype. The rearrangement links TRBV3-1 to TRBJ2-1; TRBD1 matches at 10 bases. Germline CDR1 reads LGHDT; CDR2 reads YNNKEL (reference sequence). With V trimmed by 6 bases and J by 7 bases, 9 bases remained unmatched. The CDR3 is 15 residues long. CDR3 DNA: TGTGCCAGCAGGGACAGGGGGAAGCTTGGAAATGAGCAGTTCTTC. Protein: CASRDRGKLGNEQFF.

The chain joins TRBV28 to TRBJ1-5; 12 bases are shared with TRBD1. The germline V gene has CDR1 MDHEN and CDR2 SYDVKM. The CDR3 extends over 18 amino acids. V was pared by 7 bases and J by 2 bases, with 12 bases of the junction left unmatched. The CDR3 nucleotides read TGTGCCAGCATTCCGGGACAGGGGGCGCGGGACGGCAATCAGCCCCAGCATTTT. Protein sequence: CASIPGQGARDGNQPQHF.

This clonotype has ten or more counts. The rearrangement joins TRBV3-1 to TRBJ1-1, with 10 bases lining up with TRBD1. The V segment lost 2 bases and the J segment 14 bases; nucleotides outside the gene matches: 5. The CDR3 has 12 residues. Germline assignment: CDR1 LGHDT and CDR2 YNNKEL (reference sequence). The CDR3 sequence is CASSQMGQGTFF. CDR3 bases: TGTGCCAGCAGCCAAATGGGACAGGGGACCTTCTTT. Together with reference TRBV3-1 and TRBJ1-1, the CDR3 gives the full variable domain: DTAVSQTPKYLVTQMGNDKSIKCEQNLGHDTMYWYKQDSKKFLKIMFSYNNKELIINETVPNRFSPKSPDKAHLNLHINSLELGDSAVYFCASSQMGQGTFFGQGTRLTVV.

This clonotype was counted between two and nine times. This chain joins TRBV4-2 and TRBJ2-7; 11 bases are shared with TRBD2. In germline, CDR1 is LGHNA, CDR2 YNFKEQ. This CDR3 contains 16 residues. V lost 0 bases and J lost 2; bases outside the gene matches: 3. CDR3 region: CASSQDRLAGPYEQYF. DNA for the CDR3: TGTGCCAGCAGCCAAGACCGACTAGCGGGACCCTACGAGCAGTACTTC.

At least ten counts were recorded for this clonotype. This sequence joins TRBV10-3 and TRBJ2-7; no reliable D call. This CDR3 is built from 12 residues. CDR1 and CDR2 from the germline V gene are ENHRY and SYGVKD. V lost 5 bases and J 4 bases, leaving 9 bases between the germline ends. The CDR3 reads CAISPSRYEQYF. The CDR3 DNA follows: TGTGCCATCAGTCCAAGCAGGTACGAGCAGTACTTC.

CDR3 protein: CASSLSGTYANTKSEAFF. The CDR3 nucleotides are TGTGCCAGCAGTTTGAGCGGGACATACGCCAATACCAAATCTGAAGCTTTCTTT. The chain carries TRBV12-3 or TRBV12-4 and TRBJ1-1; D may be TRBD1 (6 bases). V lost 3 bases and J 6 bases, leaving 26 bases between the germline ends. This CDR3 is built from 18 residues.

Ten or more counts support this clonotype. This chain connects TRBV12-3 or TRBV12-4 to TRBJ2-7; a possible D gene is TRBD2 (6 bases). This CDR3 contains 15 residues. Trimming shortened V by 5 bases and J by 4 bases, and 18 bases separated the two germline ends. This CDR3 reads CASSQTGQGGYEQYF. The CDR3, as DNA: TGTGCCAGCAGTCAAACCGGGCAGGGAGGTTACGAGCAGTACTTC.

This clonotype was detected a few times. The chain carries TRBV6-5 and TRBJ2-1; D gene unclear. From germline, CDR1 is MNHEY and CDR2 SVGAGI. The CDR3 spans 14 residues. Trimming removed 4 bases at V and 8 bases at J, with 15 bases between. The CDR3, as DNA: TGTGCCAGCAGTTCCTCCGCAGATATCCATGAGCAGTTCTTC. Translated, it gives CASSSSADIHEQFF.

This clonotype showed up many times. This chain joins TRBV28 and TRBJ1-1, with D uncertain. The V gene's germline CDR1 is MDHEN and CDR2 SYDVKM. CDR3 length: 12 amino acids. The V and J ends lost 4 bases and 7 bases respectively, with 10 bases between them. In DNA form, the CDR3 reads TGTGCCAGCAGTTATAAGAGGATTGAAGCTTTCTTT. This codes for CASSYKRIEAFF.

This clonotype was seen only a few times. The chain combines TRBV7-2 with TRBJ2-2; D is perhaps TRBD1 (6 bases). Germline loops: CDR1 SGHTA, CDR2 FQGNSA. This CDR3 contains 16 residues. Trimming stripped 5 bases from V and 5 bases from J, with 18 bases between. CDR3 bases: TGTGCCAGCAGCCCTCCCGGGCAGGGGTGGACCGGGGAGCTGTTTTTT. Its protein is CASSPPGQGWTGELFF.